This TCR beta chain was profiled in a study of T cells and Merkel cell carcinoma outcomes. General study results and limits: Repertoire plus T-cell density reportedly predicted Merkel cell carcinoma outcomes.

The CDR3 is made up of 15 amino acids. Germline lookup yields CDR1 SGHRS and CDR2 YFSETQ. Between the trimmed V and J ends, which lost 0 bases and 3 bases, there was a span of 9 bases. On this clone: Its antigen is not known.

Clones were read by immunoSEQ multiplex PCR, and TCRdb kept only the in-frame ones, dropping some. The sample has fewer than 25,000 clones, around 80% seen once. The chain uses TRBV5-1 and TRBJ2-2; D is unclear. The sequence was obtained from a human donor with Merkel cell carcinoma. Sequencing was performed on tumor tissue from Merkel cell carcinoma. Here the CDR3 DNA reads TGCGCCAGCAGCTTGGTGGCTTTCCACACCGGGGAGCTGTTTTTT. Amino acid sequence: CASSLVAFHTGELFF.